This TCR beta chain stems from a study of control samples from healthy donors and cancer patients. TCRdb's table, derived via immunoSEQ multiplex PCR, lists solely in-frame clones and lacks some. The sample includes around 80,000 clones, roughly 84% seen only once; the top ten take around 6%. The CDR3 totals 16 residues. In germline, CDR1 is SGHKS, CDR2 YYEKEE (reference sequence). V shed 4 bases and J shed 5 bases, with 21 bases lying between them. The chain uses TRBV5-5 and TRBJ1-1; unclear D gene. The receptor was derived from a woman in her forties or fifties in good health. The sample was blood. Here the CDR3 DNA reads TGTGCCAGCAGCGCGTCGGTCTCGGCCCTTGGAACTGAAGCTTTCTTT. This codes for CASSASVSALGTEAFF.